This TCR beta chain came from a study of blood T cell repertoires in COVID-19. Per the study methods: Estimation of nucleated cell counts relied on the amplification of reference gene primers. Repertoires were generated with immunoSEQ multiplex PCR, while TCRdb's copy carries only in-frame clones and drops some. The V and J calls and clone size come from that table; D and trimming were worked out from the DNA. The table has about 50,000 clones, around 81% seen once. The CDR3 runs to 14 residues. This sequence was found in an elderly woman with COVID-19, enrolled during active disease. The chain combines TRBV21-1 with TRBJ2-7; the D call TRBD2 from the table was never checked on the DNA. TRBV21-1 is a pseudogene segment. Sequencing was carried out using peripheral blood. CDR3 sequence: CASSRGGRCYEQYF. In nucleotides, the CDR3 is TGTGCCAGCAGCCGGGGGGGGAGGTGCTACGAGCAGTACTTC.